One TCR beta chain is described in this entry. The target antigen is unknown. CDR3 length: 14 amino acids. The germline V gene has CDR1 KGHSH and CDR2 LQKENI. V was clipped by 3 bases and J by 6 bases, with 12 bases between them. This sample stems from a study of identical twins. Notes on the study in general: Findings came from cross-sectional statistics, without long-term follow-up of donors. Whereas memory repertoires showed no such difference, abundant cord blood beta clonotypes carried fewer insertions. Possibly, invariant MAIT and iNKT cells partly confounded zero-insertion analyses.

TCRdb processed the 5' RACE reads anew with MiXCR; each CDR3 protein has one entry. The sample lists around 500,000 distinct CDR3 sequences, approximately 15% occurring once. The data also belong to a second study, concerning yellow fever vaccine responses in identical twins.

The V gene is TRBV18, the J gene TRBJ2-1; unclear D gene. This TCR was recovered from a woman between 18 and 29 years old in good health. The sequencing input was CD4+ T cells sorted from blood. For the CDR3, the DNA is TGTGCCAGCTCACCGATCAGCAAGGGCAATGAGCAGTTCTTC. It yields the protein CASSPISKGNEQFF. Full variable domain (outside the CDR3, taken from reference TRBV18 and TRBJ2-1): NAGVMQNPRHLVRRRGQEARLRCSPMKGHSHVYWYRQLPEEGLKFMVYLQKENIIDESGMPKERFSAEFPKEGPSILRIQQVVRGDSAAYFCASSPISKGNEQFFGPGTRLTVL.